These 23 T cell receptor beta chains share one sample of origin, sequenced in a study of T cell responses to AZD1222 COVID-19 vaccine. Sequencing was performed with immunoSEQ multiplex PCR; in TCRdb, only in-frame clones are kept and a portion is missing. The sample consists of around 94,000 clones, approximately 91% of them appearing once. The sample in question was peripheral blood, obtained on day 0 of AZD1222 vaccination. These receptors came from an adult in good health.

V usage is TRBV6-2 or TRBV6-3 and J usage is TRBJ1-2; no firm D call. Trimming left V 0 bases short and J 8 bases short, with 10 bases between. CDR1 is MNHEY, CDR2 SVGEGT, per germline. The CDR3 runs 13 residues. Written as DNA, the CDR3 is TGTGCCAGCAGTTACTCATGGTTCCGAGGCTACACCTTC. Translating it yields CASSYSWFRGYTF.

This chain connects TRBV19 to TRBJ1-6; TRBD1 matches at 11 bases. The germline V gene has CDR1 LNHDA and CDR2 SQIVND (reference sequence). The CDR3 is 16 amino acids. With 2 bases clipped from V and 9 bases from J, the junction kept 6 bases outside the gene matches. The CDR3 sequence: CASSIRGQGAGSPLHF. CDR3 DNA: TGTGCCAGTAGTATAAGAGGACAGGGGGCAGGTTCACCCCTCCACTTT.

The chain uses TRBV5-4 and TRBJ2-7; D may be TRBD1 (6 bases). Germline CDR1 reads SGHNT; CDR2 reads YYREEE (reference sequence). The CDR3 extends over 13 amino acids. Trimming took 5 bases from V and 2 from J, leaving 11 bases between them. CDR3 loop: CASSPGQPYEQYF. CDR3 DNA sequence: TGTGCCAGCAGTCCTGGACAGCCCTACGAGCAGTACTTC.

The V and J genes are TRBV7-2 and TRBJ2-7; D remains unclear. The germline V and J ends were trimmed by 5 bases and 1 base, with 12 bases remaining between them. The length of the CDR3 is 14 residues. Looked up from germline, CDR1 is SGHTA and CDR2 is FQGNSA. For the CDR3, the DNA is TGTGCCAGCAGCCCGCGCATGCAATCCTACGAGCAGTACTTC. This gives the protein CASSPRMQSYEQYF.

The chain joins TRBV30 to TRBJ1-5, with 10 bases that match TRBD1. The CDR3 covers 16 residues. Germline CDR1 is GTSNPN and CDR2 is SVGIG (reference sequence). V shed 3 bases, J shed 0 bases, and the junction held 5 bases outside the gene matches. In DNA, the CDR3 is TGTGCCTGGAGCTACGGGACAGGGGATAGCAATCAGCCCCAGCATTTT. Its protein is CAWSYGTGDSNQPQHF.

This clone was seen only a few times. The chain recombines TRBV3-1 (or the pseudogene TRBV3-2) with TRBJ2-1; D is unclear. Germline V gene lookup returns CDR1 LGHDT and CDR2 YNNKEL (reference sequence). The ends were cut back, 4 bases at V and 10 bases at J, with 23 bases in the middle. The CDR3 is 16 amino acids. The CDR3 loop reads CASSRIRVGSLEEQFF. In DNA form, the CDR3 reads TGTGCCAGCAGCCGGATAAGGGTGGGGTCACTCGAGGAGCAGTTCTTC.

This chain joins TRBV13 and TRBJ2-3; 10 bases are a match to TRBD1. Trimming took 5 bases from V and 3 from J; bases not matched to a gene: 11. Germline-derived CDR1 and CDR2 are PRHDT and FYEKMQ (reference sequence). CDR3 length equals 17 residues. This CDR3 is CASSPPWGTGATDTQYF. The DNA of the CDR3 is TGTGCCAGCAGCCCACCGTGGGGGACAGGGGCTACAGATACGCAGTATTTT.

J is TRBJ2-7 and V is TRBV7-2, with D possibly matching TRBD1 (5 bases). The CDR3 extends over 14 amino acids. Germline V gene sequence: CDR1 SGHTA, CDR2 FQGNSA. V lost 6 bases to trimming and J lost 7 bases, with 19 bases between them. The CDR3 DNA is TGTGCCAGCAGATCTCAGGGATCGAGTAGGGAGCAGTACTTC. It encodes CASRSQGSSREQYF.

Regarding this clone: Other DNA sequences in this sample translate to the same CDR3. V is TRBV7-9 and J is TRBJ1-2; maybe TRBD1 (5 bases). The CDR3 has 15 amino acids. V dropped 5 bases and J dropped 0 bases, with 13 bases sitting between them. Per germline, CDR1 SEHNR and CDR2 FQNEAQ (reference sequence). CDR3 in amino acids: CASSLAGGTNYGYTF. CDR3 bases: TGTGCCAGCAGCCTGGCCGGGGGGACTAACTATGGCTACACCTTC.

The J gene is TRBJ2-5, the V gene TRBV25-1, with a possible D match to TRBD2 (5 bases). V was clipped by 5 bases and J by 5 bases, with 12 bases between them. The CDR3 consists of 13 residues. Per germline, CDR1 MGHDK and CDR2 SYGVNS. The CDR3 nucleotides are TGTGCCAGCAGTCAAGAGGGCGGCGAGACCCAGTACTTC. This translates into CASSQEGGETQYF.

J is TRBJ1-6 and V is TRBV6-5; tentative D call: TRBD1 (5 bases). CDR3 size: 15 residues. The V gene's germline CDR1 is MNHEY and CDR2 SVGAGI. V shed 8 bases and J shed 4 bases, with 15 bases lying between them. The CDR3 region is CASQQGQPYNSPLHF. The CDR3 DNA reads as TGTGCCAGCCAGCAGGGTCAGCCATATAATTCACCCCTCCACTTT.

The CDR3 nucleotides read TGTGCCAGCTCCACTACCGGGACTAGCGTAAAGAATGAGCAGTTCTTC. As protein: CASSTTGTSVKNEQFF. V and J are TRBV28 and TRBJ2-1, with 10 positions matching TRBD2. Trimming at V came to 8 bases and at J to 7 bases, leaving 14 bases not matched to a gene. CDR3 length equals 16 residues. CDR1 MDHEN and CDR2 SYDVKM come from the germline V gene.

This chain joins TRBV15 and TRBJ1-2; 9 nucleotides agree with TRBD1. Germline V gene sequence: CDR1 LNHNV, CDR2 YYDKDF (reference sequence). CDR3 size: 14 residues. V dropped 1 base and J dropped 3; count of bases not matched to a gene: 0. The CDR3 DNA reads TGTGCCACCAGCAGAGGGGACAGGGACTATGGCTACACCTTC. Protein product: CATSRGDRDYGYTF.

The gene calls are TRBV29-1 and TRBJ2-7; 10 nucleotides match TRBD1. After removal of 4 bases from V and 4 bases from J, the junction contained 4 bases not matched to a gene. Per germline, CDR1 SQVTM and CDR2 ANQGSEA. The CDR3 is made up of 13 amino acids. The CDR3 coding sequence is TGCAGCGTTGTTCGGACAGGGGGATACGAGCAGTACTTC. It yields the protein CSVVRTGGYEQYF.

A word on this clone: A junction end diverges from the germline sequence, so it may reflect a read error. This chain connects TRBV7-4 to TRBJ2-1; D is uncertain. The CDR3 is 12 amino acids. Germline V gene data show CDR1 as SGHVT and CDR2 as SQSDAQ. CDR3 DNA sequence: TGTTCCAGCAGCGACTCCTACAATGAGCAGTTCTTC. This translates into CSSSDSYNEQFF.

The chain carries TRBV12-5 and TRBJ2-3; 9 nucleotides align to TRBD1. V lost 0 bases and J lost 2; bases outside the gene matches: 3. Germline V gene sequence: CDR1 LGHNT, CDR2 FRNRAP. The CDR3 totals 16 residues. CDR3 loop: CASGLVQGAPTDTQYF. The DNA for the CDR3 is TGTGCTAGTGGTTTGGTACAGGGGGCCCCCACAGATACGCAGTATTTT.

The chain has TRBV2 and TRBJ2-1, with a possible D match to TRBD2 (6 bases). Germline lookup yields CDR1 SNHLY and CDR2 FYNNEI. There are 14 residues in the CDR3. Trimming cost V 4 bases and J 4 bases, with 11 bases left between them. The CDR3 spells CASSVWRGYNEQFF. The CDR3 DNA is TGTGCCAGCAGTGTATGGCGGGGTTACAATGAGCAGTTCTTC.

CDR3 residues: CASSERDSNQPQHF. The CDR3 nucleotides are TGTGCCAGCAGTGAGAGGGATAGCAATCAGCCCCAGCATTTT. V is TRBV6-1 and J is TRBJ1-5, with unresolved D. The V gene's germline CDR1 is MNHNS and CDR2 SASEGT. This CDR3 has 14 residues. V was clipped by 3 bases and J by 0 bases, with 6 bases between them.

V and J are TRBV9 and TRBJ2-5; 10 nucleotides agree with TRBD2. The CDR3 is made up of 16 amino acids. The germline CDR1 and CDR2 sequences are SGDLS and YYNGEE. J gave up 5 bases and V 0 bases, and 7 bases lay outside the gene matches. CDR3 in DNA: TGTGCCAGCAGCGTAGTGGAGCGGGGGGGGCCGGAGACCCAGTACTTC. This sequence encodes CASSVVERGGPETQYF.

This rearrangement joins TRBV7-9 to TRBJ1-1; the D gene is possibly TRBD1 (6 bases). Germline-derived CDR1 and CDR2 are SEHNR and FQNEAQ (reference sequence). The CDR3 has 14 residues. V shed 5 bases and J shed 3 bases, with 13 bases lying between them. The CDR3 DNA follows: TGTGCCAGCAGCATACTAGGGGGAGACACTGAAGCTTTCTTT. Translating gives CASSILGGDTEAFF.

The genes are TRBV5-1 and TRBJ2-5; 9 bases are shared with TRBD2. The CDR3 is 14 residues long. Germline V lookup: CDR1 SGHRS, CDR2 YFSETQ. Losses at the gene ends were 5 bases for V and 5 bases for J; bases not matched to a gene: 7. Written as DNA, the CDR3 is TGCGCCAGCAGAACGAGGACTAGCGATGAGACCCAGTACTTC. It codes for CASRTRTSDETQYF.

The J gene is TRBJ2-2, the V gene TRBV11-2; 10 bases match TRBD2. The CDR3 covers 16 residues. Germline V gene lookup returns CDR1 SGHAT and CDR2 FQNNGV. V shed 4 bases, J shed 8 bases, and the junction held 10 bases outside the gene matches. This chain's CDR3 is CASSSRTSGSIGELFF. The DNA for the CDR3 is TGTGCCAGCAGCTCTCGGACTAGCGGTAGCATTGGGGAGCTGTTTTTT.

A few counts support this clone. The sample contains more than one DNA sequence encoding this CDR3. J is TRBJ2-5 and V is TRBV18; maybe TRBD2 (5 bases). This CDR3 contains 14 residues. Germline V gives CDR1 KGHSH, CDR2 LQKENI. V was shortened by 0 bases and J by 1 base, with 6 bases between the two germline ends. The CDR3: CASSPPTSQETQYF. The DNA of the CDR3 is TGTGCCAGCTCACCACCTACTAGCCAAGAGACCCAGTACTTC.